This is a list of T cell receptor beta chains from one sample in a study of blood T cells in healthy people across ages. TCRdb ran MiXCR on the 5' RACE reads and lists one entry per CDR3 protein. The data hold about 1.7 million distinct CDR3 sequences, with about 28% observed a single time. Material for sequencing was blood. These receptors originate from a woman in her twenties or thirties in good health. Each CDR3 is given with its conserved first and last residue. D genes are given only for firm matches. Size values are once, few and many counts, or a class for expanded clones, and some rows have none.

clone_size	d_call	v_call	j_call	cdr3_aa	cdr3_nt
.	TRBD1	TRBV7-2	TRBJ2-3	CASSLWRGTGDTQYF	TGTGCCAGCAGCTTATGGCGCGGGACAGGGGATACGCAGTATTTT
.	.	TRBV12-5	TRBJ2-5	CASGSIYQETQYF	TGTGCTAGTGGTTCCATCTACCAAGAGACCCAGTACTTC
.	.	TRBV4-3	TRBJ1-5	CASSQEPRQPQHF	TGCGCCAGCAGCCAAGAGCCGCGGCAGCCCCAGCATTTT
.	TRBD2	TRBV13	TRBJ2-1	CASSPLGGGVREQFF	TGTGCCAGCAGCCCCCTGGGCGGGGGAGTCCGCGAGCAGTTCTTC
.	.	TRBV20-1	TRBJ1-4	CSARDPSGTQDEKLFF	TGCAGTGCTAGAGACCCCTCCGGGACTCAGGATGAAAAACTGTTTTTT
many	TRBD2	TRBV4-3	TRBJ2-4	CASSPGGRTKNIQYF	TGCGCCAGCAGCCCGGGCGGGAGAACCAAAAACATTCAGTACTTC
few	.	TRBV5-1	TRBJ1-1	CASSLNGGEMTEAFF	TGCGCCAGCAGCTTGAATGGGGGCGAAATGACTGAAGCTTTCTTT
.	TRBD2	TRBV4-3	TRBJ2-7	CASSQDRGLAGGEQYF	TGCGCCAGCAGCCAAGATAGGGGTCTAGCGGGAGGCGAGCAGTACTTC
few	.	TRBV7-3	TRBJ1-6	CASSEGLGKGESPLHF	TGTGCCAGCAGCGAAGGGTTAGGGAAAGGAGAATCACCCCTCCACTTT
.	.	TRBV12-3/TRBV12-4	TRBJ1-1	CASSSGTPGTEAFF	TGTGCCAGCAGTTCGGGGACCCCTGGCACTGAAGCTTTCTTT
many	.	TRBV20-1	TRBJ2-4	CSARGDGQKNIQYF	TGCAGTGCTAGAGGCGATGGACAGAAAAACATTCAGTACTTC
.	.	TRBV28	TRBJ2-6	CASSLLISGANVLTF	TGTGCCAGCAGCCTGCTGATCTCTGGGGCCAACGTCCTGACTTTC
.	.	TRBV7-3	TRBJ2-3	CASSSGHSGVLADTQYF	TGTGCCAGCAGCTCCGGACATTCAGGGGTTTTGGCAGATACGCAGTATTTT
few	.	TRBV5-1	TRBJ1-1	CASSLVPSTPTEAFF	TGCGCCAGCAGCTTGGTCCCTTCCACCCCCACTGAAGCTTTCTTT
.	.	TRBV14	TRBJ1-5	CASSQWGANQPQHF	TGTGCCAGCAGCCAATGGGGGGCTAATCAGCCCCAGCATTTT
.	.	TRBV24-1	TRBJ1-5	CATSDRGLQPQHF	TGTGCCACCAGTGATCGGGGGCTTCAGCCCCAGCATTTT
.	TRBD2	TRBV12-3/TRBV12-4	TRBJ2-5	CASSLLAGRVQYF	TGTGCCAGCAGTTTACTAGCGGGACGCGTGCAGTACTTC
few	TRBD1	TRBV5-1	TRBJ1-2	CASTAGTVNYGYTF	TGCGCCAGCACTGCCGGGACAGTTAACTATGGCTACACCTTC
few	.	TRBV20-1	TRBJ2-1	CSARGKGFTYNEQFF	TGCAGTGCTAGAGGGAAGGGCTTCACCTACAATGAGCAGTTCTTC
.	.	TRBV7-9	TRBJ2-5	CASSLAMGGRQETQYF	TGTGCCAGCAGCTTAGCGATGGGGGGGCGGCAAGAGACCCAGTACTTC
.	.	TRBV15	TRBJ2-4	CATSRAVAENIQYF	TGTGCCACCAGCAGAGCTGTAGCCGAAAACATTCAGTACTTC
.	.	TRBV24-1	TRBJ2-2	CATSDPHNTGELFF	TGTGCCACCAGTGACCCACATAACACCGGGGAGCTGTTTTTT
many	TRBD2	TRBV19	TRBJ2-3	CASSRRLAGTTDTQYF	TGTGCCAGTAGTAGGCGACTAGCGGGGACCACAGATACGCAGTATTTT
.	.	TRBV2	TRBJ1-5	CASREEGDQPQHF	TGTGCCAGCAGGGAAGAGGGAGATCAGCCCCAGCATTTT
.	.	TRBV19	TRBJ2-7	CASSKPGNLAYEQYF	TGTGCCAGTAGTAAACCAGGGAATTTAGCCTACGAGCAGTACTTC
many	.	TRBV20-1	TRBJ2-4	CSARGQKNIQYF	TGCAGTGCTAGAGGCCAGAAAAACATTCAGTACTTC
.	.	TRBV9	TRBJ2-3	CASSATGISTDTQYF	TGTGCCAGCAGCGCTACAGGGATAAGCACAGATACGCAGTATTTT
.	.	TRBV6-6	TRBJ1-1	CAARGGTNTEAFF	TGTGCCGCCCGCGGGGGCACGAACACTGAAGCTTTCTTT
.	.	TRBV6-6	TRBJ1-2	CASGSGCYGYTF	TGTGCCAGCGGATCGGGGTGCTATGGCTACACCTTC
few	.	TRBV5-1	TRBJ2-7	CASSLWGGTAENEQYF	TGCGCCAGCAGCTTGTGGGGAGGGACAGCTGAGAACGAGCAGTACTTC
.	.	TRBV15	TRBJ2-7	CATSRGRTDTYEQYF	TGTGCCACCAGCAGGGGTCGAACGGATACCTACGAGCAGTACTTC
many	.	TRBV5-1	TRBJ2-3	CASSFDPDTQYF	TGCGCCAGCAGCTTCGACCCCGATACGCAGTATTTT